The 21 T cell receptor beta chains presented below share a single source sample, sequenced in a study of control samples from healthy donors and cancer patients. This table comes from immunoSEQ multiplex PCR, and its TCRdb copy is limited to in-frame clones, with some not included. Counted here are 100,000 to 120,000 clones, approximately 90% occurring once; the ten biggest clones make up 3.7%. Input material: PBMCs. The receptors were gathered from an older woman with lung cancer.

This clone was counted a single time. This chain joins TRBV11-2 and TRBJ1-2; no clear D gene. The ends were cut back, 4 bases at V and 6 bases at J, with 9 bases in the middle. Germline lookup yields CDR1 SGHAT and CDR2 FQNNGV. The CDR3 has 12 amino acids. CDR3 nucleotide sequence: TGTGCCAGCAGCTCTGAAGGGAATGGCTACACCTTC. Translation gives CASSSEGNGYTF.

The CDR3 protein is CATSAVSQTGSYEQYF. In nucleotides, the CDR3 is TGTGCCACCAGTGCAGTATCGCAAACAGGCTCCTACGAGCAGTACTTC. The rearrangement uses TRBV24-1 and TRBJ2-7; maybe TRBD1 (5 bases). Germline CDR1 and CDR2: KGHDR and SFDVKD. The CDR3 runs 16 residues. Between the trimmed V and J ends, which lost 5 bases and 0 bases, there was a span of 16 bases.

The chain combines TRBV5-6 with TRBJ2-7; unclear D gene. Germline V gene lookup returns CDR1 SGHDT and CDR2 YYEEEE. This CDR3 has 12 amino acids. The V and J ends lost 3 bases and 3 bases respectively, with 7 bases between them. DNA of the CDR3: TGTGCCAGCAGCTCTTACAGCTACGAGCAGTACTTC. Protein: CASSSYSYEQYF.

The chain has TRBV6-5 and TRBJ1-2; D remains ambiguous. Germline CDR1 MNHEY, CDR2 SVGAGI. The CDR3 loop spans 13 amino acids. Between the trimmed V and J ends, which lost 6 bases and 4 bases, there was a span of 12 bases. The chain's CDR3 is CASSGSEGYGYTF. The CDR3 coding sequence is TGTGCCAGCAGCGGGTCCGAGGGCTATGGCTACACCTTC.

V gene TRBV5-1 combines with J gene TRBJ1-5; 8 positions agree with TRBD1. Germline V gene sequence: CDR1 SGHRS, CDR2 YFSETQ. J was trimmed by 2 bases and V by 0 bases; bases with no gene match: 4. The CDR3 is 16 residues long. CDR3 nucleotide sequence: TGCGCCAGCAGCTTGGATGGACAGGGTGGCAATCAGCCCCAGCATTTT. The encoded protein is CASSLDGQGGNQPQHF.

The chain joins TRBV30 to TRBJ2-7; D is unresolved. CDR3 length equals 11 residues. V was cut by 0 bases and J by 9 bases, with 9 bases left in between. In germline, CDR1 is GTSNPN, CDR2 SVGIG (reference sequence). DNA for the CDR3: TGTGCCTGGAGTGTACTCACAGCGCAGTACTTC. This codes for CAWSVLTAQYF.

The chain joins TRBV3-1 (or the pseudogene TRBV3-2) to TRBJ1-1, with a weak D call TRBD1 (5 bases). The CDR3 has 14 amino acids. Germline CDR1 and CDR2: LGHDT and YNNKEL (reference sequence). V lost 1 base to trimming and J lost 4 bases, with 10 bases between them. The CDR3 region has the DNA TGTGCCAGCAGCCAAGTGGGGGGAGGCACTGAAGCTTTCTTT. Translated: CASSQVGGGTEAFF.

The chain recombines TRBV11-2 with TRBJ1-2; the D is unclear. The V end lost 1 base, the J end lost 4 bases, and 16 bases lay between the germline ends. This CDR3 contains 16 residues. Looked up from germline, CDR1 is SGHAT and CDR2 is FQNNGV. The CDR3 bases are TGTGCCAGCAGCTTAGTGTGGCAGGAGGCGACCTATGGCTACACCTTC. Residues: CASSLVWQEATYGYTF.

The DNA for the CDR3 is TGTGCCAGCAGAGGTCGGGGCGGACTTCCGAACACCGGGGAGCTGTTTTTT. It codes for CASRGRGGLPNTGELFF. This chain links TRBV27 with TRBJ2-2, with D perhaps matching TRBD1 or TRBD2 (5 bases each). Trimming pared 6 bases from V and 0 bases from J, leaving 17 bases between. Germline assignment: CDR1 MNHEY and CDR2 SMNVEV (reference sequence). The CDR3 is made up of 17 amino acids.

J is TRBJ2-1 and V is TRBV11-3; 7 nucleotides line up with TRBD2. From germline, CDR1 is SGHNT and CDR2 YENEEA. V was clipped by 0 bases and J by 4 bases; unmatched bases: 3. This CDR3 has 15 amino acids. The CDR3 sequence is CASSLEGGAYNEQFF. In DNA form, the CDR3 reads TGTGCCAGCAGCTTAGAGGGAGGGGCGTACAATGAGCAGTTCTTC.

This chain connects TRBV5-4 to TRBJ2-3; D might be TRBD2 (6 bases). Germline CDR1 SGHNT, CDR2 YYREEE (reference sequence). V lost 4 bases and J 3 bases, leaving 15 bases between the germline ends. The CDR3 has 15 amino acids. CDR3 coding DNA: TGTGCCAGCAGCCTTAGGCGGGACGGGACAGATACGCAGTATTTT. Translated, it gives CASSLRRDGTDTQYF.

This clone was detected once. The rearrangement uses TRBV23-1 and TRBJ1-1; D not resolved. Being an ORF, TRBV23-1 has a function that is uncertain. The CDR3 loop spans 16 amino acids. Trimming shortened V by 3 bases and J by 2 bases, and 16 bases separated the two germline ends. CDR3 residues: CASSHSMPTSNTEAFF. In DNA, the CDR3 is TGCGCCAGCAGTCATTCAATGCCTACAAGTAACACTGAAGCTTTCTTT.

The V gene is TRBV19, the J gene TRBJ2-1; tentative D call: TRBD1 (6 bases). Trimming cost V 5 bases and J 4 bases, with 15 bases left between them. The length of the CDR3 is 15 residues. The germline V gene encodes CDR1 LNHDA and CDR2 SQIVND (reference sequence). CDR3 sequence: CASSFEQGLYNEQFF. For the CDR3, the DNA is TGTGCCAGTAGTTTCGAGCAGGGGCTTTACAATGAGCAGTTCTTC.

The CDR3 DNA reads as TGTGCCAGCAGTTACGGGAACCCGAACACTGAAGCTTTCTTT. This codes for CASSYGNPNTEAFF. The chain is built from TRBV6-2 or TRBV6-3 and TRBJ1-1; D unclear. The V end was cut by 2 bases, the J end by 1 base, with 8 bases between. Germline-derived CDR1 and CDR2 are MNHEY and SVGEGT. CDR3 size: 14 residues.

V and J are TRBV5-1 and TRBJ2-5; the D gene could be TRBD1 or TRBD2 (5 bases each). CDR1 SGHRS and CDR2 YFSETQ come from the germline V gene. V was clipped by 4 bases and J by 5 bases, with 12 bases between them. This CDR3 has 13 residues. The CDR3, as DNA: TGCGCCAGCAGCCGGGACGGTGGGGAGACCCAGTACTTC. As protein: CASSRDGGETQYF.

This clone was counted between two and nine times. The rearrangement joins TRBV29-1 to TRBJ2-3; 10 nucleotides align to TRBD2. Trimming removed 5 bases from V and 0 bases from J; junction bases left unmatched: 5. Per the germline V gene, CDR1 is SQVTM and CDR2 is ANQGSEA. CDR3 length: 15 amino acids. As DNA, the CDR3 is TGCAGCGTTTGTAGCGGGGGGACCAGCACAGATACGCAGTATTTT. This codes for CSVCSGGTSTDTQYF.

This chain joins TRBV18 and TRBJ1-1, with D possibly matching TRBD1 (5 bases). This CDR3 contains 12 residues. The germline CDR1 and CDR2 sequences are KGHSH and LQKENI. V was cut by 3 bases and J by 6 bases, with 8 bases left in between. The CDR3 protein is CASSPRDAEAFF. CDR3 DNA sequence: TGTGCCAGCTCACCTCGGGACGCTGAAGCTTTCTTT. Variable domain in full (rest from reference TRBV18 and TRBJ1-1): NAGVMQNPRHLVRRRGQEARLRCSPMKGHSHVYWYRQLPEEGLKFMVYLQKENIIDESGMPKERFSAEFPKEGPSILRIQQVVRGDSAAYFCASSPRDAEAFFGQGTRLTVV.

The chain combines TRBV9 with TRBJ2-3; either TRBD1 or TRBD2 may supply D (6 bases each). The CDR3 is 16 amino acids. CDR1 is SGDLS and CDR2 is YYNGEE in the germline V gene. V was trimmed by 1 base and J by 1 base, leaving 13 bases between them. CDR3 in amino acids: CASSVQGPGGTDTQYF. The CDR3 coding sequence is TGTGCCAGCAGCGTACAGGGGCCGGGGGGCACAGATACGCAGTATTTT.

This chain connects TRBV20-1 to TRBJ1-3; 9 bases agree with TRBD1. The germline V gene encodes CDR1 DFQATT and CDR2 SNEGSKA (reference sequence). V dropped 3 bases and J dropped 8; count of bases not matched to a gene: 8. The length of the CDR3 is 14 residues. The CDR3 protein is CSASPGQGRDTIYF. The CDR3 bases are TGCAGTGCTAGTCCCGGACAGGGGCGAGACACCATATATTTT.

DNA for the CDR3: TGTGCCAGCAGTGGGTCTAGCACAGATACGCAGTATTTT. Translation gives CASSGSSTDTQYF. The chain links TRBV25-1 to TRBJ2-3; D call uncertain. Germline CDR1 is MGHDK and CDR2 is SYGVNS. V gave up 4 bases and J gave up 0 bases, with 5 bases separating them. The CDR3 length is 13 residues.

This clone turned up a few times. The V call is TRBV2, the J call TRBJ2-2; D not certain. The germline CDR1 and CDR2 sequences are SNHLY and FYNNEI. V was pared by 8 bases and J by 1 base, with 8 bases between. The CDR3 has 13 residues. CDR3 nucleotides: TGTGCCAGCGGTGGGCGGAACACCGGGGAGCTGTTTTTT. Its translation: CASGGRNTGELFF.